This TCR beta chain came from a study of shared clonotypes between healthy human individuals. For the study at large: The study drew on a couple of women and three men aged 18 to 49 as donors.

Deep-level settings were used for running the assay. The repertoire was sequenced with immunoSEQ multiplex PCR; TCRdb's copy has only in-frame clones and lacks some. Here the sample spans approximately 2,000,000 clones, 85% to 95% being singletons. This clone has only a few counts. Its target is unknown. Within the sample, other DNA sequences also encode this same CDR3. Researchers partitioned CD4+ cells into CD45RA+ naive and CD45RA-negative memory subsets. Study findings and constraints: It was the non-shared clonotypes that had lower generation probabilities than clonotypes shared by all four donors.

This sequence originates from a man between 18 and 35 years old in good health. Some clones in this sample may be carry-over from other donors' samples. The sample comprised naive CD4+ T cells from PBMCs. Subset in this sample: CD45RA+ positively selected.

The CDR3 protein is CASSLSGTANTEAFF. The CDR3 bases are TGTGCCAGCAGTTTGAGTGGGACAGCTAACACTGAAGCTTTCTTT. V is TRBV28 and J is TRBJ1-1; 7 nucleotides line up with TRBD1. Germline CDR1 is MDHEN and CDR2 is SYDVKM. J lost 2 bases, V lost 3 bases, and 6 bases had no gene match. The CDR3 sequence is 15 residues long.